This passage covers 15 T cell receptor beta chains from one sample sequenced in a study of T cells in Graves' hyperthyroidism and ophthalmopathy. What was amplified from RNA transcripts were TCR beta CDR3 regions. The HTBI set primed first-round TCR CDR3 RT-PCR. From the multiplex PCR reads, TCRdb called clonotypes with MiXCR, one entry per CDR3 protein. The sample lists about 740,000 distinct CDR3 sequences; 13% to 15% were seen once. The sample consisted of blood. Source of these receptors: a woman aged 18 to 35 with Graves' hyperthyroidism.

This clonotype was found a few times. The V gene is TRBV28, the J gene TRBJ2-7, with TRBD1 matching 9 bases. V lost 8 bases to trimming and J lost 0 bases; unmatched junction nucleotides: 5. The CDR3 has 14 residues. CDR1 and CDR2 from the germline V gene are MDHEN and SYDVKM. Here the CDR3 DNA reads TGTGCCAGCGCCGGGACAGGGCACTCCTACGAGCAGTACTTC. Translated: CASAGTGHSYEQYF.

Only a few counts were recorded for this clonotype. This chain connects TRBV7-2 to TRBJ2-5; 7 nucleotides line up with TRBD2. CDR1 and CDR2 from the germline V gene are SGHTA and FQGNSA. The CDR3 totals 14 residues. The V and J ends lost 2 bases and 5 bases, in that order; junction bases with no gene match: 5. This chain's CDR3 is CASSLSRRGETQYF. In DNA, the CDR3 is TGTGCCAGCAGCTTAAGTCGGCGGGGGGAGACCCAGTACTTC.

The CDR3, as DNA: TGTGCCAGCAGCGTAGAACAGGACACTGAAGCTTTCTTT. Amino acid sequence: CASSVEQDTEAFF. The genes are TRBV9 and TRBJ1-1; D possibly corresponds to TRBD1 (5 bases). V dropped 0 bases and J dropped 3 bases, with 6 bases sitting between them. This CDR3 is 13 amino acids long. The germline V gene has CDR1 SGDLS and CDR2 YYNGEE.

This clonotype has at least ten counts. The chain is built from TRBV13 and TRBJ1-1; TRBD1 matches at 7 bases. The CDR3 extends over 18 amino acids. V shed 5 bases and J 5 bases; nucleotides not matched to a gene: 20. Germline assignment: CDR1 PRHDT and CDR2 FYEKMQ (reference sequence). The CDR3 spells CASSVGGSTDRIRTEAFF. Here the CDR3 DNA reads TGTGCCAGCAGCGTGGGTGGGTCCACGGACAGGATACGGACTGAAGCTTTCTTT.

At least ten counts were recorded for this clonotype. V usage is TRBV20-1 and J usage is TRBJ1-2, with D unresolved. Germline V gene data show CDR1 as DFQATT and CDR2 as SNEGSKA (reference sequence). This CDR3 has 12 residues. The V end was cut by 2 bases, the J end by 2 bases, with 6 bases between. The CDR3 DNA follows: TGCAGTGCTAGAAGACCAAACTATGGCTACACCTTC. Translating gives CSARRPNYGYTF.

This clonotype was counted at least ten times. The chain joins TRBV14 to TRBJ2-3, with TRBD2 matching 9 bases. The germline V gene encodes CDR1 SGHDN and CDR2 FVKESK. This CDR3 has 17 residues. The V and J ends lost 0 bases and 4 bases, in that order; junction bases with no gene match: 8. CDR3 in DNA: TGTGCCAGCAGCCAAGATCAGACTAGCGGACAGGCAGATACGCAGTATTTT. It codes for CASSQDQTSGQADTQYF.

The chain employs TRBV30 and TRBJ2-3, with TRBD1 matching over 10 bases. There are 17 residues in the CDR3. Losses at the gene ends were 8 bases for V and 0 bases for J; bases not matched to a gene: 14. Germline V CDR1 and CDR2: GTSNPN, SVGIG (reference sequence). CDR3 region: CAGDRGPLGPSTDTQYF. The CDR3 region has the DNA TGTGCCGGGGACAGGGGCCCCCTGGGTCCTAGCACAGATACGCAGTATTTT.

The rearrangement uses TRBV6-1 and TRBJ1-3, with a possible D match to TRBD1 (6 bases). Germline lookup yields CDR1 MNHNS and CDR2 SASEGT. Deletions cut 7 bases from V and 5 bases from J, with 12 bases between. This CDR3 has 13 amino acids. For the CDR3, the DNA is TGTGCCAGCACCCAGGACAGTCGAAACACCATATATTTT. This codes for CASTQDSRNTIYF.

The rearrangement links TRBV7-8 to TRBJ2-2; 8 nucleotides match TRBD2. The trim removed 4 bases at V and 5 bases at J, leaving 6 bases unmatched. CDR1 is SGHVS and CDR2 is FQNEAQ in the germline V gene. This CDR3 contains 15 residues. CDR3 loop: CASSSKREFTGELFF. The DNA of the CDR3 is TGTGCCAGCAGCTCCAAGCGGGAGTTTACCGGGGAGCTGTTTTTT.

This clonotype was counted many times. The CDR3 reads CASSFGPGETQYF. The CDR3, as DNA: TGTGCCAGCAGCTTTGGCCCGGGAGAGACCCAGTACTTC. The rearrangement joins TRBV11-2 to TRBJ2-5; D remains ambiguous. This CDR3 has 13 residues. The ends were cut back, 3 bases at V and 4 bases at J, with 9 bases in the middle. Germline values: CDR1 SGHAT, CDR2 FQNNGV.

This clonotype showed up many times. The chain couples TRBV7-9 to TRBJ1-1; D unresolved. The V and J ends lost 3 bases and 1 base respectively, with 12 bases between them. Germline CDR1 reads SEHNR; CDR2 reads FQNEAQ (reference sequence). This CDR3 is 15 amino acids long. The CDR3 DNA reads TGTGCCAGCAGCTTTCTGGGGAAGGGGAACACTGAAGCTTTCTTT. It specifies CASSFLGKGNTEAFF.

In this sample, this clonotype turned up many times. The J gene is TRBJ1-5, the V gene TRBV20-1; D possibly corresponds to TRBD1 (5 bases). Germline V gene lookup returns CDR1 DFQATT and CDR2 SNEGSKA (reference sequence). V was shortened by 0 bases and J by 6 bases, with 18 bases between the two germline ends. The CDR3 spans 16 residues. The CDR3 loop reads CSARDRLGGASQPQHF. CDR3 DNA: TGCAGTGCTAGAGATCGCCTAGGAGGGGCAAGTCAGCCCCAGCATTTT.

This clonotype was seen many times. This chain uses TRBV9 with TRBJ2-2, with D uncertain. Germline CDR1 SGDLS, CDR2 YYNGEE. The V gene lost 6 bases and the J gene lost 4 bases, with 7 bases spanning the gap. The CDR3 is 12 amino acids. CDR3 bases: TGTGCCAGCACCGGCGTCACCGGGGAGCTGTTTTTT. It specifies CASTGVTGELFF. The whole variable domain, remainder taken from reference TRBV9 and TRBJ2-2, is DSGVTQTPKHLITATGQRVTLRCSPRSGDLSVYWYQQSLDQGLQFLIQYYNGEERAKGNILERFSAQQFPDLHSELNLSSLELGDSALYFCASTGVTGELFFGEGSRLTVL.

This clonotype was seen many times. The chain joins TRBV20-1 to TRBJ2-5; the D gene is possibly TRBD1 (6 bases). This CDR3 contains 13 residues. Trimming pared 6 bases from V and 4 bases from J, leaving 15 bases between. Germline V CDR1 and CDR2: DFQATT, SNEGSKA (reference sequence). The CDR3 DNA reads TGCAGTGCCGTTAACAGGGAAAGAGAGACCCAGTACTTC. Translating it yields CSAVNRERETQYF.

This clonotype was seen only a few times. The rearrangement links TRBV4-1 to TRBJ1-5, with 9 bases aligning to TRBD1. CDR1 and CDR2 (germline): MGHRA, YSYEKL. CDR3 length: 15 amino acids. Germline trimming cut 5 bases from V and 4 bases from J; bases unmatched to any gene: 6. The CDR3 sequence is CASSFDRGTNQPQHF. The CDR3 bases are TGCGCCAGCAGCTTCGACAGGGGGACTAATCAGCCCCAGCATTTT.